The 27 T cell receptor beta chains listed next were all sequenced from one sample in a study of T cell repertoires in cytomegalovirus infection. TCRdb recomputed calls from the reads with MiXCR, one row per CDR3 protein. Of 300,000 to 400,000 distinct CDR3 sequences in the sample, about a sixth were seen once. Sequences were obtained from PBMCs. The receptor set was obtained from a human donor in good health (CMV status not recorded). Some clones in this sample may be carry-over from other donors' samples.

This clonotype was detected only a few times. The chain couples TRBV6-8 to TRBJ1-1; 7 positions match TRBD1. The germline gives CDR1 MNHGY, CDR2 SAAAGT. This CDR3 is built from 15 residues. Trimming removed 5 bases from V and 0 bases from J; junction bases left unmatched: 6. The CDR3 DNA is TGTGCCAGCAGTACAGGGGTACGCATGAACACTGAAGCTTTCTTT. Its protein is CASSTGVRMNTEAFF.

This clonotype was found a few times. J is TRBJ2-5 and V is TRBV5-1; a possible D gene is TRBD1 (5 bases). The CDR3 loop spans 13 amino acids. The germline V gene has CDR1 SGHRS and CDR2 YFSETQ. V was trimmed by 3 bases and J by 9 bases, leaving 15 bases between them. The CDR3 spells CASSSTLDSAQYF. In nucleotides, the CDR3 is TGCGCCAGCAGCTCAACCTTAGACAGTGCCCAGTACTTC.

This clonotype was seen many times. V usage is TRBV7-2 and J usage is TRBJ2-7; 9 bases match TRBD1. The CDR3 loop spans 16 amino acids. Looked up from germline, CDR1 is SGHTA and CDR2 is FQGNSA. With V trimmed by 3 bases and J by 5 bases, 11 bases remained unmatched. CDR3 residues: CASSFDDRDRDDEQYF. The DNA of the CDR3 is TGTGCCAGCAGCTTCGATGATCGGGACAGGGATGACGAGCAGTACTTC.

This clonotype appeared many times. The DNA of the CDR3 is TGTGCCAGCTCCCGGGTGGTTGGTCCTGAATGGGTAAAGTTCTTC. Its translation: CASSRVVGPEWVKFF. V and J are TRBV11-2 and TRBJ2-1; the D is unclear. V lost 8 bases to trimming and J lost 14 bases, with 28 bases between them. Germline V gives CDR1 SGHAT, CDR2 FQNNGV. The CDR3 is 15 residues long. Complete variable domain (other parts from reference TRBV11-2 and TRBJ2-1): EAGVAQSPRYKIIEKRQSVAFWCNPISGHATLYWYQQILGQGPKLLIQFQNNGVVDDSQLPKDRFSAERLKGVDSTLKIQPAKLEDSAVYLCASSRVVGPEWVKFFGPGTRLTVL.

This clonotype has at least ten counts. This chain links TRBV12-3 or TRBV12-4 with TRBJ1-2, with TRBD1 as a possible D gene (5 bases). The CDR3 length is 15 residues. V gave up 5 bases and J gave up 6 bases, with 19 bases separating them. CDR3 in DNA: TGTGCCAGCAGTCTTGGCGCCTTGGCAGGGAATGGCTACACCTTC. Protein product: CASSLGALAGNGYTF.

This clonotype has ten or more counts. This rearrangement joins TRBV7-2 to TRBJ1-1; the D gene is possibly TRBD1 (5 bases). Germline CDR1 and CDR2: SGHTA and FQGNSA. Trimming cost V 5 bases and J 0 bases, with 13 bases left between them. The CDR3 is made up of 15 amino acids. This CDR3 is CASSPPGQVNTEAFF. CDR3 nucleotides: TGTGCCAGCAGCCCTCCGGGGCAGGTGAACACTGAAGCTTTCTTT.

The rearrangement joins TRBV2 to TRBJ2-1; 11 positions match TRBD2. CDR3 length equals 15 residues. The V segment lost 7 bases and the J segment 2 bases; nucleotides outside the gene matches: 4. The germline CDR1 and CDR2 sequences are SNHLY and FYNNEI. The CDR3 here is CASKTSGMTYNEQFF. DNA of the CDR3: TGTGCCAGCAAGACTAGCGGGATGACCTACAATGAGCAGTTCTTC. The full variable domain, in which reference TRBV2 and TRBJ2-1 provide the parts outside the CDR3, is EPEVTQTPSHQVTQMGQEVILRCVPISNHLYFYWYRQILGQKVEFLVSFYNNEISEKSEIFDDQFSVERPDGSNFTLKIRSTKLEDSAMYFCASKTSGMTYNEQFFGPGTRLTVL.

In this sample, this clonotype turned up a few times. V and J are TRBV29-1 and TRBJ2-7; D is uncertain. V lost 2 bases, J lost 2 bases, and 13 bases lay in between. Germline V gene data show CDR1 as SQVTM and CDR2 as ANQGSEA. The CDR3 is 14 residues long. CDR3 sequence reads: CSVEWALLPYEQYF. The CDR3 DNA reads as TGCAGCGTTGAATGGGCCCTACTCCCCTACGAGCAGTACTTC.

This clonotype was counted a few times. The V call is TRBV7-9, the J call TRBJ1-6; D unresolved. V lost 3 bases and J lost 6, with 15 bases in between. The CDR3 runs 16 residues. Germline V gene lookup returns CDR1 SEHNR and CDR2 FQNEAQ (reference sequence). The CDR3 here is CASSFDLGIRNSPLHF. The CDR3 nucleotides are TGTGCCAGCAGCTTCGATCTTGGGATACGTAATTCACCCCTCCACTTT. The variable domain in full, with the rest retrieved from reference TRBV7-9 and TRBJ1-6, is DTGVSQNPRHKITKRGQNVTFRCDPISEHNRLYWYRQTLGQGPEFLTYFQNEAQLEKSRLLSDRFSAERPKGSFSTLEIQRTEQGDSAMYLCASSFDLGIRNSPLHFGNGTRLTVT.

This clonotype was counted ten times or more. The chain recombines TRBV7-9 with TRBJ1-2, with D possibly matching TRBD1 (6 bases). Germline CDR1 reads SEHNR; CDR2 reads FQNEAQ (reference sequence). This CDR3 is 14 amino acids long. Trimming took off 6 bases at V and 7 bases at J, with 18 bases between the two ends. CDR3 region: CASSRRQELGGYTF. Here the CDR3 DNA reads TGTGCCAGCAGTAGACGACAGGAATTGGGTGGCTACACCTTC. Combining the CDR3 with reference TRBV7-9 and TRBJ1-2 gives the whole variable domain DTGVSQNPRHKITKRGQNVTFRCDPISEHNRLYWYRQTLGQGPEFLTYFQNEAQLEKSRLLSDRFSAERPKGSFSTLEIQRTEQGDSAMYLCASSRRQELGGYTFGSGTRLTVV.

This clonotype has more than one count but fewer than ten. V usage is TRBV5-1 and J usage is TRBJ2-3; D is unclear. Trimming stripped 1 base from V and 2 bases from J, with 14 bases between. The CDR3 consists of 16 residues. CDR1 and CDR2 (germline): SGHRS, YFSETQ. CDR3 DNA sequence: TGCGCCAGCAGCTTGACGGGTCGGGCGGTCACAGATACGCAGTATTTT. Its translation is CASSLTGRAVTDTQYF. Filled out from reference TRBV5-1 and TRBJ2-3, the complete variable domain reads KAGVTQTPRYLIKTRGQQVTLSCSPISGHRSVSWYQQTPGQGLQFLFEYFSETQRNKGNFPGRFSGRQFSNSRSEMNVSTLELGDSALYLCASSLTGRAVTDTQYFGPGTRLTVL.

This chain joins TRBV6-1 and TRBJ1-4; D unresolved. Germline V gene sequence: CDR1 MNHNS, CDR2 SASEGT. The CDR3 totals 15 residues. V lost 5 bases, J lost 0 bases, and 10 bases lay in between. The CDR3 coding sequence is TGTGCCAGCAGTACGGCCGGGGCAACTAATGAAAAACTGTTTTTT. It codes for CASSTAGATNEKLFF.

This clonotype was counted many times. The chain employs TRBV28 and TRBJ1-5, with TRBD1 matching over 7 bases. Trimming removed 2 bases from V and 8 bases from J; junction bases left unmatched: 9. The CDR3 is 15 amino acids. Germline V gene sequence: CDR1 MDHEN, CDR2 SYDVKM. CDR3: CASSLPGQPDKPQHF. For the CDR3, the DNA is TGTGCCAGCAGTTTACCGGGACAGCCGGATAAGCCCCAGCATTTT. Full variable domain (remainder filled in from reference TRBV28 and TRBJ1-5): DVKVTQSSRYLVKRTGEKVFLECVQDMDHENMFWYRQDPGLGLRLIYFSYDVKMKEKGDIPEGYSVSREKKERFSLILESASTNQTSMYLCASSLPGQPDKPQHFGDGTRLSIL.

V is TRBV6-6 and J is TRBJ2-7, with a tentative D call TRBD2 (6 bases). The length of the CDR3 is 13 residues. CDR1 is MNHNY, CDR2 SVGAGI, per germline (reference sequence). With 2 bases removed from V and 2 bases from J, the gap between germline ends came to 7 bases. The CDR3, as DNA: TGTGCCAGCAGTTACGGGGAGGCCTACGAGCAGTACTTC. This sequence encodes CASSYGEAYEQYF.

The V gene is TRBV5-5, the J gene TRBJ2-2; possibly TRBD1 or TRBD2 for D (6 bases each). The CDR3 is made up of 16 amino acids. With 4 bases removed from V and 3 bases from J, the gap between germline ends came to 16 bases. In germline, CDR1 is SGHKS, CDR2 YYEKEE (reference sequence). CDR3 region: CASSDGAGQYTGELFF. CDR3 DNA: TGTGCCAGCAGCGATGGGGCGGGACAATACACCGGGGAGCTGTTTTTT.

This clonotype was observed at least ten times. The chain recombines TRBV7-9 with TRBJ1-1; D gene ambiguous. The V end lost 6 bases, the J end lost 6 bases, and 14 bases lay between the germline ends. Germline V gene lookup returns CDR1 SEHNR and CDR2 FQNEAQ (reference sequence). The CDR3 sequence is 13 residues long. CDR3 sequence reads: CASRLGGVAEAFF. The CDR3 DNA reads as TGTGCCAGCAGACTCGGAGGAGTAGCTGAAGCTTTCTTT. Complete variable domain (other parts from reference TRBV7-9 and TRBJ1-1): DTGVSQNPRHKITKRGQNVTFRCDPISEHNRLYWYRQTLGQGPEFLTYFQNEAQLEKSRLLSDRFSAERPKGSFSTLEIQRTEQGDSAMYLCASRLGGVAEAFFGQGTRLTVV.

The gene calls are TRBV2 and TRBJ2-3, with TRBD2 matching 12 bases. V lost 5 bases and J lost 2; bases outside the gene matches: 2. Germline assignment: CDR1 SNHLY and CDR2 FYNNEI. There are 15 residues in the CDR3. The CDR3 protein is CASSTSGRSTDTQYF. The CDR3, as DNA: TGTGCCAGCAGTACTAGCGGGAGGTCCACAGATACGCAGTATTTT.

This clonotype was found a few times. The chain has TRBV7-2 and TRBJ2-7; D unresolved. Germline V lookup: CDR1 SGHTA, CDR2 FQGNSA. V lost 5 bases and J lost 3, with 11 bases in between. The CDR3 consists of 13 residues. CDR3 amino acids: CASSPVWVYEQYF. CDR3 DNA: TGTGCCAGCAGCCCGGTCTGGGTCTACGAGCAGTACTTC.

In this sample, this clonotype turned up a few times. This chain connects TRBV28 to TRBJ2-7, with 7 bases fitting TRBD1. The ends lost 4 bases at V and 1 base at J; junction bases unmatched: 13. Germline CDR1 MDHEN, CDR2 SYDVKM. This CDR3 comprises 17 residues. CDR3: CASSSLLDRVGSYEQYF. CDR3 nucleotide sequence: TGTGCCAGCAGTTCCCTCCTCGACAGGGTAGGTTCCTACGAGCAGTACTTC.

This clonotype turned up a few times. The chain links TRBV7-9 to TRBJ2-1; D is unclear. The CDR3 extends over 12 amino acids. Germline values: CDR1 SEHNR, CDR2 FQNEAQ (reference sequence). Trimming removed 4 bases from V and 6 bases from J, with 7 bases in between. This CDR3 reads CASSYTTNEQFF. Here the CDR3 DNA reads TGTGCCAGCAGCTACACAACCAATGAGCAGTTCTTC.

This clonotype has just a few counts. This chain connects TRBV5-1 to TRBJ2-3; 11 nucleotides match TRBD1. Germline lookup yields CDR1 SGHRS and CDR2 YFSETQ. CDR3 length equals 17 residues. V was pared by 0 bases and J by 2 bases, with 5 bases of the junction left unmatched. The CDR3 DNA reads TGCGCCAGCAGCTTGGGGACAGGGGGCCCTATCACAGATACGCAGTATTTT. It encodes CASSLGTGGPITDTQYF.

The V gene is TRBV3-1, the J gene TRBJ2-7; no clear D. CDR1 is LGHDT, CDR2 YNNKEL, per germline (reference sequence). The CDR3 contains 16 residues. V dropped 1 base and J dropped 0 bases, with 13 bases sitting between them. Here the CDR3 DNA reads TGTGCCAGCAGCCAAGGGGAATTGGGCCCCTCCTACGAGCAGTACTTC. Its translation is CASSQGELGPSYEQYF.

This clonotype was recorded many times. J is TRBJ2-7 and V is TRBV7-2; 7 positions match TRBD2. The V segment lost 4 bases and the J segment 2 bases; nucleotides outside the gene matches: 8. Looked up from germline, CDR1 is SGHTA and CDR2 is FQGNSA. The CDR3 loop spans 15 amino acids. The CDR3 DNA follows: TGTGCCAGCAGCTATAGCGGGCAAGTAGCCTACGAGCAGTACTTC. It translates to CASSYSGQVAYEQYF.

The sample holds many counts of this clonotype. V and J are TRBV7-2 and TRBJ2-7; 7 positions match TRBD1. Germline V gene lookup returns CDR1 SGHTA and CDR2 FQGNSA. The CDR3 spans 15 residues. V dropped 0 bases and J dropped 4; count of bases not matched to a gene: 6. The CDR3 region has the DNA TGTGCCAGCAGCTTAGCGTCGGCCAGGGGGTACGAGCAGTACTTC. Protein product: CASSLASARGYEQYF. The full variable domain, with the rest looked up from reference TRBV7-2 and TRBJ2-7, is GAGVSQSPSNKVTEKGKDVELRCDPISGHTALYWYRQSLGQGLEFLIYFQGNSAPDKSGLPSDRFSAERTGGSVSTLTIQRTQQEDSAVYLCASSLASARGYEQYFGPGTRLTVT.

At least ten counts were recorded for this clonotype. The chain uses TRBV6-5 and TRBJ1-6; no definite D call. V lost 2 bases and J lost 8, with 13 bases in between. Germline V CDR1 and CDR2: MNHEY, SVGAGI. This CDR3 has 15 amino acids. CDR3 in amino acids: CASSYGVPTDSPLHF. Here the CDR3 DNA reads TGTGCCAGCAGTTACGGGGTTCCCACTGATTCACCCCTCCACTTT.

This clonotype was seen many times. The chain links TRBV20-1 to TRBJ1-5; 10 nucleotides align to TRBD1. V shed 1 base, J shed 5 bases, and the junction held 5 bases outside the gene matches. There are 15 residues in the CDR3. Germline V gene lookup returns CDR1 DFQATT and CDR2 SNEGSKA (reference sequence). The CDR3 loop reads CSARAWTGGDQPQHF. In nucleotides, the CDR3 is TGCAGTGCTAGAGCATGGACAGGGGGAGATCAGCCCCAGCATTTT.

This CDR3 is CASSQGRVYTDTQYF. Here the CDR3 DNA reads TGCGCCAGCAGCCAGGGGCGGGTTTACACAGATACGCAGTATTTT. V gene TRBV4-1 combines with J gene TRBJ2-3; D may correspond to TRBD1 or TRBD2 (5 bases each). CDR1 and CDR2 (germline): MGHRA, YSYEKL. The CDR3 has 15 residues. V lost 3 bases and J 2 bases, leaving 12 bases between the germline ends.